This T cell receptor beta chain was sequenced for a study of human T cells and chemical hapten exposure. Stated time point: patch test 3, about 24 weeks after DPC sensitization. Treatment: therapeutic diphenylcyclopropenone sensitization with weekly scalp DPC. People who gave samples had alopecia, were 18 to 70 years old, and were suitable for DPC. Overall study findings and caveats: Expanded TCRs made up significantly more big CDR3 similarity clusters than controls did.

MiXCR, applied by TCRdb to the RACE reads, yields one record per CDR3 protein. The sample consists of just over 70,000 distinct CDR3 sequences, around 10% of them appearing once. Germline-derived CDR1 and CDR2 are MNHEY and SMNVEV (reference sequence). There are 15 residues in the CDR3. V was cut by 5 bases and J by 2 bases, with 16 bases left in between. A word on this clonotype: The antigen is not known.

This specimen consisted of whole blood, obtained in connection with sensitization to the hapten diphenylcyclopropenone (DPC). The sequence derives from a woman between 50 and 59 years old with alopecia areata. Some clones in this sample may be carry-over from other donors' samples. The V gene is TRBV27, the J gene TRBJ2-7; D is undetermined. The CDR3 reads CASSPHPDGTYEQYF. As DNA, the CDR3 is TGTGCCAGCAGTCCCCACCCGGATGGGACCTACGAGCAGTACTTC.